This T cell receptor (beta chain) came from a study of T cell repertoires in cytomegalovirus infection. One entry per CDR3 protein results from TCRdb running MiXCR on the reads. The data contain 750,000 to 900,000 distinct CDR3 sequences, 25% to 35% of them singletons. CDR1 and CDR2 (germline): LNHDA, SQIVND (reference sequence). V dropped 0 bases and J dropped 2 bases, with 13 bases sitting between them. This CDR3 comprises 17 residues. This clonotype showed up just a few times. Its antigen is not known. The chain has TRBV19 and TRBJ2-2, with a tentative D call TRBD1 (6 bases). This receptor was identified in a human donor in good health (CMV status not recorded). Some clones in this sample may be carry-over from other donors' samples. The source material was cultured CD8+ T cells from PBMCs, sampled from culture after CMV antigen stimulation. The CDR3 DNA sequence: TGTGCCAGTAGTATAGATCTAGGGGGATTTAACACCGGGGAGCTGTTTTTT. It encodes CASSIDLGGFNTGELFF.